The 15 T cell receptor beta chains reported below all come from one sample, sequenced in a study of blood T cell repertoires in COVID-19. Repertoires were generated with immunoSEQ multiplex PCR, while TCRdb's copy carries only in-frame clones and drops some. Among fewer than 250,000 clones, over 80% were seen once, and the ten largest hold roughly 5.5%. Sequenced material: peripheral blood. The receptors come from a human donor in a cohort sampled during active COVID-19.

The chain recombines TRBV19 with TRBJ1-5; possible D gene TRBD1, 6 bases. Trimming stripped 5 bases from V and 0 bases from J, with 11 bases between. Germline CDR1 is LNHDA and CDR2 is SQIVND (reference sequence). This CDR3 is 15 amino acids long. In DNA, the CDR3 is TGTGCCAGTAGTTCTGGGACACTTAGCAATCAGCCCCAGCATTTT. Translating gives CASSSGTLSNQPQHF.

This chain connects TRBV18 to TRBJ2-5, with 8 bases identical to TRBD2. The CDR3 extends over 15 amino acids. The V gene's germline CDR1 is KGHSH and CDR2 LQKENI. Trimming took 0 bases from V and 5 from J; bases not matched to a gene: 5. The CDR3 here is CASSPPRLATETQYF. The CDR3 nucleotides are TGTGCCAGCTCACCACCGAGACTAGCGACGGAGACCCAGTACTTC.

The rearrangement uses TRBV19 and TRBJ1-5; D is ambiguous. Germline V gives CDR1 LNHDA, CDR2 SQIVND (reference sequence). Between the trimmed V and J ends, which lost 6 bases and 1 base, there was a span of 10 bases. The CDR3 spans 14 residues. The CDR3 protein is CASRSGRSNQPQHF. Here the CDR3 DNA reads TGTGCCAGTAGATCAGGCCGGAGCAATCAGCCCCAGCATTTT. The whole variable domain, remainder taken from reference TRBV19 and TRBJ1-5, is DGGITQSPKYLFRKEGQNVTLSCEQNLNHDAMYWYRQDPGQGLRLIYYSQIVNDFQKGDIAEGYSVSREKKESFPLTVTSAQKNPTAFYLCASRSGRSNQPQHFGDGTRLSIL.

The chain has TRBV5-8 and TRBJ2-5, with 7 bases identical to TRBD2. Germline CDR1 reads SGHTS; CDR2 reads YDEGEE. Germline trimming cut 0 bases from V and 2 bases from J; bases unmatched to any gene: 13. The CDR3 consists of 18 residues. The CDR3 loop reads CASSLAFRLAMYQETQYF. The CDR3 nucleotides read TGTGCCAGCAGCTTGGCCTTTAGACTAGCCATGTATCAAGAGACCCAGTACTTC.

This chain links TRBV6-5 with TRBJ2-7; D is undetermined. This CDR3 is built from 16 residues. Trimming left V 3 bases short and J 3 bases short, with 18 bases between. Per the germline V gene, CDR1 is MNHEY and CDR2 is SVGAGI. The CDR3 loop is CASSYSHPRLNYEQYF. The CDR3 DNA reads TGTGCCAGCAGTTATTCGCACCCCAGGCTTAACTACGAGCAGTACTTC.

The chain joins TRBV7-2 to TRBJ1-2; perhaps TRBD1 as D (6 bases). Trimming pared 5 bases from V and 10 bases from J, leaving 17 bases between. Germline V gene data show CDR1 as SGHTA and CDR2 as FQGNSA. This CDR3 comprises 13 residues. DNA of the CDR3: TGTGCCAGCAGCCCCTCGAGACAGGCGGACTACACCTTC. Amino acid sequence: CASSPSRQADYTF.

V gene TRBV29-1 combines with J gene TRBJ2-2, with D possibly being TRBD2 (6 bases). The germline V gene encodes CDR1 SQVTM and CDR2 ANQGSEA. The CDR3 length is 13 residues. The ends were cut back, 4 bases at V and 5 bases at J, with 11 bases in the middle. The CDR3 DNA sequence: TGCAGCGTTGGGGCAGGGACTACCGGGGAGCTGTTTTTT. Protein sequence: CSVGAGTTGELFF.

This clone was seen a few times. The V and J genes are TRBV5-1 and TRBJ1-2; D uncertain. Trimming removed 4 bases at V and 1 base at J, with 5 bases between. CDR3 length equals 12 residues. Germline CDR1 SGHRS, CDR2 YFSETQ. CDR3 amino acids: CASSEGNYGYTF. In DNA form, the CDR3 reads TGCGCCAGCAGCGAGGGTAACTATGGCTACACCTTC.

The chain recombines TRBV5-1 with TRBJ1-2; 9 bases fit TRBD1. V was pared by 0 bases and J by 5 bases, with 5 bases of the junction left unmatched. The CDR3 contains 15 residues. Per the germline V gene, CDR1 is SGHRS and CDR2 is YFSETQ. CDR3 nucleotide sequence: TGCGCCAGCAGCTTGGGGACAGGGGCGAGGTATGGCTACACCTTC. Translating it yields CASSLGTGARYGYTF.

CDR3 nucleotides: TGTGCCAGCAGCCCCGGCAGGATCAACACTGAAGCTTTCTTT. Encoded protein: CASSPGRINTEAFF. V is TRBV14 and J is TRBJ1-1; D is uncertain. Germline lookup yields CDR1 SGHDN and CDR2 FVKESK. This CDR3 spans 14 amino acids. The ends were cut back, 4 bases at V and 2 bases at J, with 11 bases in the middle.

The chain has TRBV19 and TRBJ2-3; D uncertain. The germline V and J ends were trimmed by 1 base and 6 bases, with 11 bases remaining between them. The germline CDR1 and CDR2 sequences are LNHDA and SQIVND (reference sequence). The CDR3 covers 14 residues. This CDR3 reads CASSIASRRDTQYF. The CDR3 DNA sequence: TGTGCCAGTAGTATAGCCTCACGCCGGGATACGCAGTATTTT.

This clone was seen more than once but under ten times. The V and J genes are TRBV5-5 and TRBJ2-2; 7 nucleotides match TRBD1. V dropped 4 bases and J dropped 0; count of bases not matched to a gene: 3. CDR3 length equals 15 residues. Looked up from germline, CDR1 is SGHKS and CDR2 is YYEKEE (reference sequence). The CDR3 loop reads CASSMGQSNTGELFF. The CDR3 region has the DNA TGTGCCAGCAGCATGGGACAGTCGAACACCGGGGAGCTGTTTTTT. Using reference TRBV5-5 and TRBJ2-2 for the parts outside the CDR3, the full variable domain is DAGVTQSPTHLIKTRGQQVTLRCSPISGHKSVSWYQQVLGQGPQFIFQYYEKEERGRGNFPDRFSARQFPNYSSELNVNALLLGDSALYLCASSMGQSNTGELFFGEGSRLTVL.

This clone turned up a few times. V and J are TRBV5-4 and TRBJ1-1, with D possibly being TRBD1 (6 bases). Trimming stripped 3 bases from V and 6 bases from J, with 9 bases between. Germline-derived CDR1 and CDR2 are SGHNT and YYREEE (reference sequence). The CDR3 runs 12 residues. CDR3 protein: CASSSYRAEAFF. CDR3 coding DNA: TGTGCCAGCAGCTCCTACAGGGCTGAAGCTTTCTTT.

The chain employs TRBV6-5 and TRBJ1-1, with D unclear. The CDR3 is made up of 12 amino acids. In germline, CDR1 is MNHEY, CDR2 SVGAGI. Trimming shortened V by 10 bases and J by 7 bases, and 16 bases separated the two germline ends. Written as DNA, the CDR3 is TGTGCCACCTTATTAGAATCCTTTGAAGCTTTCTTT. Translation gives CATLLESFEAFF.

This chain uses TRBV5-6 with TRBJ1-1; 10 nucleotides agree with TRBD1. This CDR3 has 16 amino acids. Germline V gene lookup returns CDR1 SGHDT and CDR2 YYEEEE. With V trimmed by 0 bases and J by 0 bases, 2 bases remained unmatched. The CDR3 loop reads CASSLGDRGMNTEAFF. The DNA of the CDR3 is TGTGCCAGCAGCTTGGGGGACAGGGGTATGAACACTGAAGCTTTCTTT.